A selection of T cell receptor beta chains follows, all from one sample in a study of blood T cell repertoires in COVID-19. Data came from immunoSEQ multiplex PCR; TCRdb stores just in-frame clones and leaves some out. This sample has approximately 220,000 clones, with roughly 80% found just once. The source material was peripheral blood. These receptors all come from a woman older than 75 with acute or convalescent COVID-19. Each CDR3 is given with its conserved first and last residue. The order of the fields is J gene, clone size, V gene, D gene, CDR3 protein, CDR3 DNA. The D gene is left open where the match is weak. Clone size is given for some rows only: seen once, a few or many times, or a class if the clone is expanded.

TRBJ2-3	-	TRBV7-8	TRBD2	CASSIRTSGSGDTQYF	TGTGCCAGCAGCATTCGGACTAGCGGGAGTGGAGATACGCAGTATTTT
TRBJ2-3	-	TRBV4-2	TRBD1	CASSQELRGPSTDTQYF	TGTGCCAGCAGCCAAGAATTGAGGGGGCCTAGCACAGATACGCAGTATTTT
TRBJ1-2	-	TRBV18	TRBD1	CASSPPTGGNGYTF	TGTGCCAGCTCACCACCGACAGGGGGGAATGGCTACACCTTC
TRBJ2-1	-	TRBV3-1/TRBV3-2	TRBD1	CASSAGTGAYNEQFF	TGTGCCAGCAGCGCCGGGACAGGGGCCTACAATGAGCAGTTCTTC
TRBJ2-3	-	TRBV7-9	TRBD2	CASSTPPGTSGTDTQYF	TGTGCCAGCAGCACGCCCCCCGGGACTAGCGGCACAGATACGCAGTATTTT
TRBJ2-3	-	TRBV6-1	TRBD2	CASSEGTSGSFTDTQYF	TGTGCCAGCAGTGAGGGGACTAGCGGGTCCTTTACAGATACGCAGTATTTT
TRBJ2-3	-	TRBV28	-	CASSLPYAAPIRTDTQYF	TGTGCCAGCAGTTTACCGTACGCGGCCCCAATTCGCACAGATACGCAGTATTTT
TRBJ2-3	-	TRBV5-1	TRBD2	CASSLVSPAGGGTDTQYF	TGCGCCAGCAGCTTGGTATCTCCTGCGGGAGGTGGCACAGATACGCAGTATTTT
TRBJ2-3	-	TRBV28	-	CARGGPCTDTQYF	TGTGCCAGAGGTGGGCCCTGCACAGATACGCAGTATTTT
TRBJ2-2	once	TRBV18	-	CASSPPVRGSGELFF	TGTGCCAGCTCACCACCTGTCAGGGGATCCGGGGAGCTGTTTTTT
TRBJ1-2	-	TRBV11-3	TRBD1	CASSHLRDSYGYTF	TGTGCCAGCAGTCATCTCAGGGACAGCTATGGCTACACCTTC
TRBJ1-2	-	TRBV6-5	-	CASSPSGPNYGYTF	TGTGCCAGCAGTCCCTCTGGGCCTAACTATGGCTACACCTTC
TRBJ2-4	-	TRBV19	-	CASTQGLRGIQYF	TGTGCCAGTACCCAGGGCCTCCGCGGCATTCAGTACTTC
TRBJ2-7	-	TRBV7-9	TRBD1	CASSPGQNGHEQYF	TGTGCCAGCAGCCCGGGACAGAATGGGCACGAGCAGTACTTC
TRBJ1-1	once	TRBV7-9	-	CASSFEGNTEAFF	TGTGCCAGCAGCTTTGAGGGGAACACTGAAGCTTTCTTT
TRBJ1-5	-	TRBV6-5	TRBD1	CASGGQGANQPQHF	TGTGCCAGCGGGGGACAGGGGGCGAATCAGCCCCAGCATTTT
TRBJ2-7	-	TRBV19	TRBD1	CASSIGTQGAAYEQYF	TGTGCCAGTAGTATTGGGACACAGGGGGCAGCCTACGAGCAGTACTTC
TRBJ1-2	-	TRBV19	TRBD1	CASSIPGQGREIYGYTF	TGTGCCAGTAGTATTCCAGGACAGGGAAGAGAGATCTATGGCTACACCTTC
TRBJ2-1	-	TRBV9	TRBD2	CASSVGASGGSSYNEQFF	TGTGCCAGCAGCGTAGGGGCTAGCGGGGGAAGCTCCTACAATGAGCAGTTCTTC
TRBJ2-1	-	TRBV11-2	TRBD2	CASSLDGGDSYNEQFF	TGTGCCAGCAGCTTAGATGGGGGGGATTCCTACAATGAGCAGTTCTTC
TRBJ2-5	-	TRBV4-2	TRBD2	CASSQGNGLARETQYF	TGTGCCAGCAGCCAAGGGAACGGACTAGCGAGAGAGACCCAGTACTTC
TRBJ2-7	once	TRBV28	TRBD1	CASSRPDRAYEQYF	TGTGCCAGCAGTCGACCTGACAGGGCCTACGAGCAGTACTTC
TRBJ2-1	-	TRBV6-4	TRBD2	CASSPMGGNEQFF	TGTGCCAGCAGCCCGATGGGGGGGAATGAGCAGTTCTTC
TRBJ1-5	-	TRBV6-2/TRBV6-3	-	CASSPGVNIAPQHF	TGTGCCAGCAGTCCAGGGGTTAACATCGCGCCCCAGCATTTT
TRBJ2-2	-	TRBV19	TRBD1	CASSMTGGFGTGELFF	TGTGCCAGTAGTATGACAGGGGGCTTTGGCACCGGGGAGCTGTTTTTT
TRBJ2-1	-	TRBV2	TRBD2	CASRALAGGGEQFF	TGTGCCAGCAGAGCTCTAGCGGGAGGAGGGGAGCAGTTCTTC
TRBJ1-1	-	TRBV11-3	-	CASSLGPVNEAFF	TGTGCCAGCAGCTTAGGGCCTGTGAATGAAGCTTTCTTT
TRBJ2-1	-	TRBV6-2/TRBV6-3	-	CASSNPGWPGNEQFF	TGTGCCAGCAGCAACCCTGGCTGGCCGGGCAATGAGCAGTTCTTC
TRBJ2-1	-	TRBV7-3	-	CASSLMDGSSYNEQFF	TGTGCCAGCAGCTTGATGGACGGGAGCTCCTACAATGAGCAGTTCTTC
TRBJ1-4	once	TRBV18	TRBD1	CASSPDRVLEKLFF	TGTGCCAGCTCACCGGACAGGGTCTTAGAAAAACTGTTTTTT
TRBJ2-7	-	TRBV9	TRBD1	CASSVWQGQGAYEQYF	TGTGCCAGCAGCGTCTGGCAGGGACAGGGGGCCTACGAGCAGTACTTC
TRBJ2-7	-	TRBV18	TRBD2	CASSSGTSGSYEQYF	TGTGCCAGCTCATCCGGGACTAGCGGGTCCTACGAGCAGTACTTC
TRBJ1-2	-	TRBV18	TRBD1	CASSTGYGYTF	TGTGCCAGCTCGACAGGGTATGGCTACACCTTC
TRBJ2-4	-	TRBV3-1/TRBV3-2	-	CASSQGSGAAKNIQYF	TGTGCCAGCAGCCAAGGCTCAGGGGCTGCCAAAAACATTCAGTACTTC
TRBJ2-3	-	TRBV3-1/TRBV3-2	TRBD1	CASTLQGATDTQYF	TGTGCCAGCACCCTACAGGGGGCCACAGATACGCAGTATTTT
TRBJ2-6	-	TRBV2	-	CASSHSTGANVLTF	TGTGCCAGCAGTCATAGCACTGGGGCCAACGTCCTGACTTTC
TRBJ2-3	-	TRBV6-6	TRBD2	CASSPTSGRALSTDTQYF	TGTGCCAGCAGTCCAACTAGCGGGAGGGCCCTGAGCACAGATACGCAGTATTTT
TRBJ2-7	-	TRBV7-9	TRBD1	CASSLPTGVYEQYF	TGTGCCAGCAGCTTACCGACAGGGGTCTACGAGCAGTACTTC
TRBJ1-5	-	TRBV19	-	CASSIPSGRSRGGQPQHF	TGTGCCAGTAGTATCCCGTCGGGACGGTCTAGAGGGGGTCAGCCCCAGCATTTT
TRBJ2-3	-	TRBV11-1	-	CASSSLDFYTQYF	TGTGCCAGCAGCTCCCTGGACTTTTATACGCAGTATTTT
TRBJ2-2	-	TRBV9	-	CASSLGGNTGELFF	TGTGCCAGCAGCCTGGGGGGGAACACCGGGGAGCTGTTTTTT
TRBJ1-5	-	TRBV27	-	CASRGEFDSNQPQHF	TGTGCCAGCAGGGGAGAGTTTGATAGCAATCAGCCCCAGCATTTT
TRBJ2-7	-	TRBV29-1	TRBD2	CSVAGLAGKTYEQYF	TGCAGCGTTGCTGGCCTAGCGGGGAAAACCTACGAGCAGTACTTC
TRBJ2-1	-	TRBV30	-	CAWTPSRLEQFF	TGTGCCTGGACCCCCTCGCGGCTCGAGCAGTTCTTC
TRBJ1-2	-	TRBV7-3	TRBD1	CASSPDRGYGYTF	TGTGCCAGCAGTCCGGACAGGGGCTATGGCTACACCTTC
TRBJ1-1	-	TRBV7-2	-	CASSHLAGNTEAFF	TGTGCCAGCAGCCATCTAGCGGGGAACACTGAAGCTTTCTTT
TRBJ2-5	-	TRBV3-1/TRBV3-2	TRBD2	CASSQGLAGAQETQYF	TGTGCCAGCAGCCAAGGACTAGCGGGGGCCCAAGAGACCCAGTACTTC
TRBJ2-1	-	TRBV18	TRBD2	CASSPRRENNEQFF	TGTGCCAGCTCACCACGGCGGGAGAACAATGAGCAGTTCTTC
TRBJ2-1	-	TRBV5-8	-	CASSLRDRYYNEQFF	TGTGCCAGCAGCTTGCGGGATAGGTACTACAATGAGCAGTTCTTC
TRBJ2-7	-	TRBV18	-	CASSPPGGPYEQYF	TGTGCCAGCTCACCACCGGGGGGGCCCTACGAGCAGTACTTC
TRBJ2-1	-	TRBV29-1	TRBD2	CSVSIRRLAGVAEEQFF	TGCAGCGTTAGCATCCGAAGACTAGCGGGAGTAGCGGAAGAGCAGTTCTTC